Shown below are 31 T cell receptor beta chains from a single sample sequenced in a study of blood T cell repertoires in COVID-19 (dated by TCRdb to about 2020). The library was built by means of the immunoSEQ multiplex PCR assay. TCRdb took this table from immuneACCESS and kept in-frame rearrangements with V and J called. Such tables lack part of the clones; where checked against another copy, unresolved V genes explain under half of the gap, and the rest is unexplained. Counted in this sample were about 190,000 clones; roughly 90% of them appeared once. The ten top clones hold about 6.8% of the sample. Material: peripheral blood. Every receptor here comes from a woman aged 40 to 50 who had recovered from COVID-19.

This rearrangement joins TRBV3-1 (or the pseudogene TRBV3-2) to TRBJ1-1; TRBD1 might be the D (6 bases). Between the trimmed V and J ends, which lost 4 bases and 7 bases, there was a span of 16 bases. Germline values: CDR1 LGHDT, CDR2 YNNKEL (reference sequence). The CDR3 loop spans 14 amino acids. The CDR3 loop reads CASSLTGSRVEAFF. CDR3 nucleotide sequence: TGTGCCAGCAGCCTTACAGGGTCTCGGGTTGAAGCTTTCTTT.

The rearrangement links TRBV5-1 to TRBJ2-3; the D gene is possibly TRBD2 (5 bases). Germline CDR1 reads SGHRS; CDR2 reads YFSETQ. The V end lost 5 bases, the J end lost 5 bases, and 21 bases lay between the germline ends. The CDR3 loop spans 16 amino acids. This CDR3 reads CASSHGINSWGDTQYF. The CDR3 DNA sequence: TGCGCCAGCAGTCACGGGATAAACTCCTGGGGAGATACGCAGTATTTT.

As DNA, the CDR3 is TGTGCCAGCAGCTTGGTTGCGGGAGAAAACAATGAGCAGTTCTTC. It yields the protein CASSLVAGENNEQFF. V and J are TRBV5-4 and TRBJ2-1; TRBD2 aligns across 7 bases. There are 15 residues in the CDR3. After removal of 0 bases from V and 5 bases from J, the junction contained 5 bases not matched to a gene. CDR1 SGHNT and CDR2 YYREEE come from the germline V gene (reference sequence).

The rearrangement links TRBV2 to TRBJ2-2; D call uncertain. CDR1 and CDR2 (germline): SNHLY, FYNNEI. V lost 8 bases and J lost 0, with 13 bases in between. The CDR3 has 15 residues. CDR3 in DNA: TGTGCCAGCGAACCGGGTCACTCGAACACCGGGGAGCTGTTTTTT. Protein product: CASEPGHSNTGELFF.

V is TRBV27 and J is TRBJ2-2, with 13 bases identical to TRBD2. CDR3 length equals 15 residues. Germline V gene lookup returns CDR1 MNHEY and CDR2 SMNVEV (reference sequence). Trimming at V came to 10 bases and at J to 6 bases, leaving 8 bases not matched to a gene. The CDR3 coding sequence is TGTGCCACGCTAAGGACTAGCGGGAGTGCCGGGGAGCTGTTTTTT. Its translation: CATLRTSGSAGELFF.

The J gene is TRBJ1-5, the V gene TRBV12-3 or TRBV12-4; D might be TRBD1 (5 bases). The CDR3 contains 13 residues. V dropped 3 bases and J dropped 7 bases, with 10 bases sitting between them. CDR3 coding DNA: TGTGCCAGCAGTTTGGTAGGGGTCCAGCCCCAGCATTTT. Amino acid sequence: CASSLVGVQPQHF.

The CDR3 loop is CASSQDVGASQPQHF. As DNA, the CDR3 is TGTGCCAGCAGCCAAGATGTGGGGGCAAGTCAGCCCCAGCATTTT. The rearrangement joins TRBV3-1 (or the pseudogene TRBV3-2) to TRBJ1-5; D may be TRBD1 (6 bases). The CDR3 has 15 residues. V lost 0 bases, J lost 6 bases, and 12 bases lay in between. CDR1 LGHDT and CDR2 YNNKEL come from the germline V gene (reference sequence).

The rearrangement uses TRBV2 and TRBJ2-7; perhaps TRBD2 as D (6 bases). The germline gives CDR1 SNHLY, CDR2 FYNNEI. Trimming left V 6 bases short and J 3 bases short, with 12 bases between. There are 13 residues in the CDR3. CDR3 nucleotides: TGTGCCAGCAGGGGTGGGGGGTACTACGAGCAGTACTTC. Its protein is CASRGGGYYEQYF.

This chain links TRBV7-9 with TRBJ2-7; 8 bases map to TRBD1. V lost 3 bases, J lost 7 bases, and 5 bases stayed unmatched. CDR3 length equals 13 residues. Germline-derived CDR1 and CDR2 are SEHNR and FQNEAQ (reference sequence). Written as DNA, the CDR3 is TGTGCCAGCAGCTTTGGACAGGGTCGGGAGCAGTACTTC. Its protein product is CASSFGQGREQYF. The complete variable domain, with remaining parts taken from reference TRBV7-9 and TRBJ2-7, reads DTGVSQNPRHKITKRGQNVTFRCDPISEHNRLYWYRQTLGQGPEFLTYFQNEAQLEKSRLLSDRFSAERPKGSFSTLEIQRTEQGDSAMYLCASSFGQGREQYFGPGTRLTVT.

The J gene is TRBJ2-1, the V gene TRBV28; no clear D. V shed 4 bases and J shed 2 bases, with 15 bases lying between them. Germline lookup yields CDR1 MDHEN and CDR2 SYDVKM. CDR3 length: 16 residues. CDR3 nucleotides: TGTGCCAGCAGTTCCCCCGCAGAGGCCGCCTACAATGAGCAGTTCTTC. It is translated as CASSSPAEAAYNEQFF.

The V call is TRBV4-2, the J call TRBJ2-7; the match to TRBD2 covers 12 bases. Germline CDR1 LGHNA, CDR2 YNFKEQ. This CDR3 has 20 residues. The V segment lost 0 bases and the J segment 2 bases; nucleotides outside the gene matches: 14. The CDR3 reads CASSQEFYAGRTSGTYEQYF. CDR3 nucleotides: TGTGCCAGCAGCCAAGAATTTTATGCCGGCCGGACTAGCGGGACCTACGAGCAGTACTTC.

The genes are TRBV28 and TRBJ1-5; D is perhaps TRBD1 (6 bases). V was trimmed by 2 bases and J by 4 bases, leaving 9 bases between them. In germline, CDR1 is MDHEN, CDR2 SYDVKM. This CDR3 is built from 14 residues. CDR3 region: CASSLPTGNQPQHF. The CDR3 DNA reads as TGTGCCAGCAGTTTACCAACAGGGAATCAGCCCCAGCATTTT.

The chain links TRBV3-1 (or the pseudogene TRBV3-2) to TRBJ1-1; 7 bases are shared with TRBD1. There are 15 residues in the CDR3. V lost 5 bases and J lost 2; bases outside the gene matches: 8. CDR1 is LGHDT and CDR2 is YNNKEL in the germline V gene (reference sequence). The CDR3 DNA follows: TGTGCCAGCAGCTTAGAGGGACAGATAAACACTGAAGCTTTCTTT. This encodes CASSLEGQINTEAFF.

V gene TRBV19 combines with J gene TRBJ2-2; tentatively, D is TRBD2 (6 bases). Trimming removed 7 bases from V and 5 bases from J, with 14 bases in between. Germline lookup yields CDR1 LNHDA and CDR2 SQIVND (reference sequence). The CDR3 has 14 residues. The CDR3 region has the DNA TGTGCCAGTAACCTCAACGGGGGTACCGGGGAGCTGTTTTTT. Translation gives CASNLNGGTGELFF.

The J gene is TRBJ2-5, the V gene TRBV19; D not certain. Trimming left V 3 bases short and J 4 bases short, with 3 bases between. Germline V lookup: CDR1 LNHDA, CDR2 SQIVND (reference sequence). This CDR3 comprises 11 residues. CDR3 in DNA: TGTGCCAGTAGTATTAGAGAGACCCAGTACTTC. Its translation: CASSIRETQYF. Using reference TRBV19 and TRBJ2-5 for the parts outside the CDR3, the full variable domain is DGGITQSPKYLFRKEGQNVTLSCEQNLNHDAMYWYRQDPGQGLRLIYYSQIVNDFQKGDIAEGYSVSREKKESFPLTVTSAQKNPTAFYLCASSIRETQYFGPGTRLLVL.

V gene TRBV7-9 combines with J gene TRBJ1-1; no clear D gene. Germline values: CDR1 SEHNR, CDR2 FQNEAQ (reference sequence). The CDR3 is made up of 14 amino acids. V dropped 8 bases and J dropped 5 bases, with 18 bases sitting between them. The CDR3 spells CASQSLGSGTEAFF. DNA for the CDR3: TGTGCCAGCCAGTCGCTGGGATCGGGGACTGAAGCTTTCTTT.

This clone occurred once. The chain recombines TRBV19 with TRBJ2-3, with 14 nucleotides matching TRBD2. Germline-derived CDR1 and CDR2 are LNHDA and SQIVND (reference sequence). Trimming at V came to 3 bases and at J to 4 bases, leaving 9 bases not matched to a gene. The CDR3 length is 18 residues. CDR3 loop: CASSISVGLAGDPDTQYF. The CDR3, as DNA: TGTGCCAGTAGTATTTCTGTGGGACTAGCGGGAGATCCAGATACGCAGTATTTT.

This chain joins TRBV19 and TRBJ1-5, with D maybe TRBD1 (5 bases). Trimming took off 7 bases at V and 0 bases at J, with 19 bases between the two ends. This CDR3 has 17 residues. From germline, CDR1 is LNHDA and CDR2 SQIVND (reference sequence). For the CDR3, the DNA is TGTGCCAGTATTAAGGGGTCCGCCAGTAATAGCAATCAGCCCCAGCATTTT. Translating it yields CASIKGSASNSNQPQHF.

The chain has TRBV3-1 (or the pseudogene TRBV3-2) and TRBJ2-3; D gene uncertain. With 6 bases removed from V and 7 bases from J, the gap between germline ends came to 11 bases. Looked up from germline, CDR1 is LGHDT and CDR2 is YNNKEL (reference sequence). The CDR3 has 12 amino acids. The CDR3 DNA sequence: TGTGCCAGCAGGCAGGTCGGTCATACGCAGTATTTT. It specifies CASRQVGHTQYF.

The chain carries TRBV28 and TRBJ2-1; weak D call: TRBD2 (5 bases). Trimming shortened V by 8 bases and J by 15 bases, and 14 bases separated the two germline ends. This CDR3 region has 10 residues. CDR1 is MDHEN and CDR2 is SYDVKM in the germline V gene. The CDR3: CASAGGPMFF. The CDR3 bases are TGTGCCAGCGCGGGCGGCCCGATGTTCTTC. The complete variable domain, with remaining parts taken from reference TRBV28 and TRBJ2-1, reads DVKVTQSSRYLVKRTGEKVFLECVQDMDHENMFWYRQDPGLGLRLIYFSYDVKMKEKGDIPEGYSVSREKKERFSLILESASTNQTSMYLCASAGGPMFFGPGTRLTVL.

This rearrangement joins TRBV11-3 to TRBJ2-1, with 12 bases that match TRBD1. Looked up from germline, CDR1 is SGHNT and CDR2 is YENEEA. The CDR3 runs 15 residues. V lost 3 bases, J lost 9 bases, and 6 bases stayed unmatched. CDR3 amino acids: CASSFTGTGGLEQFF. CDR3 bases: TGTGCCAGCAGCTTTACCGGGACAGGGGGCCTTGAGCAGTTCTTC.

The CDR3 region is CASSLRGDRDRTYEQYF. CDR3 sequence (DNA): TGTGCCAGCAGTTTAAGAGGGGACCGGGACAGGACCTACGAGCAGTACTTC. The rearrangement links TRBV27 to TRBJ2-7, with TRBD1 matching 8 bases. The CDR3 spans 17 residues. The V segment lost 2 bases and the J segment 2 bases; nucleotides outside the gene matches: 11. CDR1 and CDR2 from the germline V gene are MNHEY and SMNVEV (reference sequence).

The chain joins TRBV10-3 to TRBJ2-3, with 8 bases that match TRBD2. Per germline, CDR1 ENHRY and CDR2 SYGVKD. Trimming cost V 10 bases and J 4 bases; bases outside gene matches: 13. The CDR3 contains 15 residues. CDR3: CATLSGAGGADTQYF. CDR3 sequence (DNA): TGTGCCACCCTGTCTGGCGCGGGAGGAGCAGATACGCAGTATTTT.

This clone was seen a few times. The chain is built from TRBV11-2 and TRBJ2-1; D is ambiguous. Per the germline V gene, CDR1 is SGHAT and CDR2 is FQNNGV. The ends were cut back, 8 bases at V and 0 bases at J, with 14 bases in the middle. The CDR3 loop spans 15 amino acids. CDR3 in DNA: TGTGCCAGCCAGGCCCGGATTGGCTCCTACAATGAGCAGTTCTTC. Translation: CASQARIGSYNEQFF. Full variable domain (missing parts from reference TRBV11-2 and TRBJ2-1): EAGVAQSPRYKIIEKRQSVAFWCNPISGHATLYWYQQILGQGPKLLIQFQNNGVVDDSQLPKDRFSAERLKGVDSTLKIQPAKLEDSAVYLCASQARIGSYNEQFFGPGTRLTVL.

The CDR3 DNA sequence: TGTGCCAGCAGTTTACGCGGGAATGAGCAGTTCTTC. Protein: CASSLRGNEQFF. The chain recombines TRBV12-3 or TRBV12-4 with TRBJ2-1; TRBD2 might be the D (5 bases). The CDR3 spans 12 residues. The V end was cut by 2 bases, the J end by 7 bases, with 6 bases between.

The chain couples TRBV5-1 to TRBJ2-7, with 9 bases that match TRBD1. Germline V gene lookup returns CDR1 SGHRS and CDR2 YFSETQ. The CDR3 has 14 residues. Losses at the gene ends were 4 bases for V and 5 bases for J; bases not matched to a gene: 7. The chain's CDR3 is CASSMGTGTNEQYF. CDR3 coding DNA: TGCGCCAGCAGCATGGGGACAGGGACCAACGAGCAGTACTTC.

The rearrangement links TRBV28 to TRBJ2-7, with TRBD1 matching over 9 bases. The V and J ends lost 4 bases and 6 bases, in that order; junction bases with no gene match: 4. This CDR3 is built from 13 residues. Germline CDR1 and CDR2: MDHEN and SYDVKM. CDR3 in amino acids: CASSSGTGFEQYF. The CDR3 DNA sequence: TGTGCCAGCAGTTCTGGGACAGGGTTCGAGCAGTACTTC.

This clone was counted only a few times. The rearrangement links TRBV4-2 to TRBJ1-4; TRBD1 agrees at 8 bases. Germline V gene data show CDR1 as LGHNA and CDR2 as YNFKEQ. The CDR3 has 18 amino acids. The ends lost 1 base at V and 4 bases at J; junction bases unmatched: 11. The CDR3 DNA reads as TGTGCCAGCAGCCAAGGGCGGGGCAGGGGGCCGTATAATGAAAAACTGTTTTTT. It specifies CASSQGRGRGPYNEKLFF.

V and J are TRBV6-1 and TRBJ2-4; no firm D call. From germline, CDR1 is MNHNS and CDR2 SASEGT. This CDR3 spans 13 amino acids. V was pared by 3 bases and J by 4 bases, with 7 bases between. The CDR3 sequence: CASSDRFKNIQYF. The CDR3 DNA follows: TGTGCCAGCAGTGACAGGTTTAAAAACATTCAGTACTTC.

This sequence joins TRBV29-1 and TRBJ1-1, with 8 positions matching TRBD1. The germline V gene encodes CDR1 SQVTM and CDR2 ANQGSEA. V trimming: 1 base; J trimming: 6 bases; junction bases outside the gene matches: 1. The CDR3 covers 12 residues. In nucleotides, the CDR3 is TGCAGCGTTGAAGCACAGGGGGCTGAAGCTTTCTTT. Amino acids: CSVEAQGAEAFF.

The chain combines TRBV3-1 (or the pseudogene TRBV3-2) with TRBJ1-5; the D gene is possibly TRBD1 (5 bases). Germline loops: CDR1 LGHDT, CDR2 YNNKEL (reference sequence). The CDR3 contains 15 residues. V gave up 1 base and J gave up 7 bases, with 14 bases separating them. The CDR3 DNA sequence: TGTGCCAGCAGCCAAGGAGATACAGGCTTCCAGCCCCAGCATTTT. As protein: CASSQGDTGFQPQHF.